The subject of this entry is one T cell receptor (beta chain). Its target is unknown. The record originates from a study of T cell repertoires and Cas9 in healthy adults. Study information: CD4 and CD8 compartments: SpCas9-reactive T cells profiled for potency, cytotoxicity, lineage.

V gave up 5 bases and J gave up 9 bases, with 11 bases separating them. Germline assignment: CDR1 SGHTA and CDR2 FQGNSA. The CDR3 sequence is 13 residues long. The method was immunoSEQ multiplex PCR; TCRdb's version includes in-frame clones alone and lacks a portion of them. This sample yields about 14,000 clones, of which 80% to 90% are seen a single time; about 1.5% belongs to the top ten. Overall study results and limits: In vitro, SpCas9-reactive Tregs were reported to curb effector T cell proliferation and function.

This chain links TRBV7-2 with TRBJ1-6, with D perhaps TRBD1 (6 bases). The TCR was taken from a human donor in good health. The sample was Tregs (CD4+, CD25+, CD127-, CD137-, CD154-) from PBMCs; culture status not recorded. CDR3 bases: TGTGCCAGCAGCAGGGGGGGCGGTTCACCCCTCCACTTT. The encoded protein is CASSRGGGSPLHF.